The T cell receptor (beta chain) under discussion was sequenced for a study of lymphopenia after photon versus proton radiotherapy. Study conclusions and caveats: Proton therapy kept repertoires fairly stable, unlike photons, which gained effector/memory cells. Post-nadir TCR diversity decline inversely tracked overall survival among those who died.

Trimming pared 8 bases from V and 0 bases from J, leaving 14 bases between. CDR3 length: 15 amino acids. Per germline, CDR1 LNHDA and CDR2 SQIVND (reference sequence). Of note for this clone: Its antigen is unidentified.

Libraries were prepared by immunoSEQ multiplex PCR; TCRdb keeps only in-frame clonotypes and omits some of them. The data hold around 25,000 clones, with 85% observed a single time. This chain links TRBV19 with TRBJ1-3; D not certain. This material consisted of peripheral blood, taken from a patient treated with photon-based radiotherapy. This clonotype was sampled from a man in his 60s with pancreatic cancer. CDR3 nucleotide sequence: TGTGCCAGTGTTAAGCCGGGAACCTCTGGAAACACCATATATTTT. This sequence encodes CASVKPGTSGNTIYF.